One T cell receptor (beta chain) is described in this entry. Profiled with immunoSEQ multiplex PCR; TCRdb holds only in-frame clones, not every one. The profile shows hundreds of thousands of clones, 85% of them singletons. The sample belongs to a study of blood T cell repertoires in COVID-19. Study context: PBMCs, B-cell-depleted T cells, or T cells provided the cDNA or gDNA that made up the material.

The CDR3 consists of 19 residues. V shed 4 bases and J 4 bases; nucleotides not matched to a gene: 16. Germline CDR1 SGHTS, CDR2 YDEGEE. The chain is built from TRBV5-8 and TRBJ2-6, with 8 nucleotides matching TRBD2. The sequencing sample was made of peripheral blood. This receptor was taken from a middle-aged man with active or convalescent COVID-19. The CDR3 protein is CASSPPRGRPPPGANVLTF. The CDR3 DNA is TGTGCCAGCAGCCCCCCTCGCGGGAGGCCCCCCCCAGGGGCCAACGTCCTGACTTTC.